The clone carrying this T cell receptor beta chain was seen repeatedly, ten times or more. These data originate in a study of neurological immune-mediated disorders. Study as a whole: Multiple sclerosis patients numbering about 34 comprised some 30 relapsing-remitting and 3 secondary progressive patients.

V was pared by 4 bases and J by 4 bases, with 7 bases between. There are 12 residues in the CDR3. The germline V gene encodes CDR1 SGHVS and CDR2 FQNEAQ. TCRdb reprocessed the 5' RACE reads with MiXCR, giving one entry per CDR3 protein. The sample has 25,000 to 35,000 distinct CDR3 sequences; approximately 1.5% are singletons. The receptor's source is a woman aged 25 to 39 with multiple sclerosis. The specimen was PBMCs. The J gene is TRBJ1-2, the V gene TRBV7-8; D is uncertain. In DNA, the CDR3 is TGTGCCAGCAGCTCGTTTGGCTATGGCTACACCTTC. This sequence encodes CASSSFGYGYTF.